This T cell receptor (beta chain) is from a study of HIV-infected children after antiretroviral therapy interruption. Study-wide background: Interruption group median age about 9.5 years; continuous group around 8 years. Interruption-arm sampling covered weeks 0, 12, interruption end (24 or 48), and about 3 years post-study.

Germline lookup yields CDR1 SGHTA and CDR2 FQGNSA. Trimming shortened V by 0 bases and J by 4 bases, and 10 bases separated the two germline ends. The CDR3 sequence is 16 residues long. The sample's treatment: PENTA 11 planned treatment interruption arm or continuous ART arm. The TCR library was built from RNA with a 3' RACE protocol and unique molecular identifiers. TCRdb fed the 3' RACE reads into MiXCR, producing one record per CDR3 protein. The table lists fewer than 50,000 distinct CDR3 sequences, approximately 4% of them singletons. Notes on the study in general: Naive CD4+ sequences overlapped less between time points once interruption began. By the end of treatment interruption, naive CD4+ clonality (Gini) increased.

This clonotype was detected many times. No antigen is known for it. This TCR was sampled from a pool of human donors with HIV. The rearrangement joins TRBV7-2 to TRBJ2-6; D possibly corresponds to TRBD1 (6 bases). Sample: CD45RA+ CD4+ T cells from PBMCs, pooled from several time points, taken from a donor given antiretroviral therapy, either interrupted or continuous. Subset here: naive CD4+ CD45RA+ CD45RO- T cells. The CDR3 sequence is CASSLAWTAGANVLTF. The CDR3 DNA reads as TGTGCCAGCAGCTTAGCCTGGACAGCCGGGGCCAACGTCCTGACTTTC.